The 11 T cell receptor beta chains in this list originate from one sample, sequenced in a study of blood T cell repertoires in COVID-19. Profiled with immunoSEQ multiplex PCR; TCRdb holds only in-frame clones, not every one. The sample has 150,000 to 200,000 clones, about four fifths seen once; the top ten hold 11%. The sequenced sample was peripheral blood. The receptor source for this set is a man aged 55 to 70 with active or convalescent COVID-19.

This chain joins TRBV6-5 and TRBJ2-5; TRBD1 matches 8 bases. From germline, CDR1 is MNHEY and CDR2 SVGAGI. The CDR3 totals 15 residues. J was trimmed by 4 bases and V by 10 bases; bases with no gene match: 14. The CDR3 is CATRPTGTGAETQYF. CDR3 DNA: TGTGCCACCCGACCCACCGGGACAGGAGCAGAGACCCAGTACTTC.

The rearrangement joins TRBV29-1 to TRBJ2-1; 10 bases map to TRBD2. This CDR3 comprises 13 residues. V trimming: 4 bases; J trimming: 8 bases; junction bases outside the gene matches: 5. CDR1 and CDR2 from the germline V gene are SQVTM and ANQGSEA. CDR3 sequence (DNA): TGCAGCGTTGGAACTAGCGGGACCCATGAGCAGTTCTTC. Amino acids: CSVGTSGTHEQFF.

The rearrangement joins TRBV23-1 to TRBJ1-2; TRBD1 is a possible D gene (5 bases). TRBV23-1 is an ORF; its function is uncertain. The CDR3 sequence is 15 residues long. Trimming stripped 3 bases from V and 7 bases from J, with 18 bases between. The CDR3 DNA follows: TGCGCCAGCAGTCAGCACAGGCCCCCGGTAGCTGGCTACACCTTC. Amino acids: CASSQHRPPVAGYTF.

The chain recombines TRBV6-1 with TRBJ1-1; perhaps TRBD1 as D (6 bases). This CDR3 comprises 13 residues. Per germline, CDR1 MNHNS and CDR2 SASEGT. V lost 3 bases and J 8 bases, leaving 13 bases between the germline ends. The CDR3 protein is CASSDDRNGEAFF. The CDR3 nucleotides read TGTGCCAGCAGTGATGACAGGAACGGGGAAGCTTTCTTT.

This chain connects TRBV6-5 to TRBJ1-4; D is ambiguous. This CDR3 has 14 amino acids. Trimming left V 10 bases short and J 0 bases short, with 12 bases between. The germline gives CDR1 MNHEY, CDR2 SVGAGI. CDR3 DNA: TGTGCCACAGGATTGCTTCCAACTAATGAAAAACTGTTTTTT. Amino acid sequence: CATGLLPTNEKLFF.

This clone has more than one count but fewer than ten. The V call is TRBV5-6, the J call TRBJ1-2, with D possibly TRBD1 on 5 matching bases. This CDR3 contains 11 residues. Germline V gene data show CDR1 as SGHDT and CDR2 as YYEEEE. With 5 bases removed from V and 8 bases from J, the gap between germline ends came to 10 bases. CDR3 region: CASRRDGGYTF. In nucleotides, the CDR3 is TGTGCCAGCAGGCGGGACGGGGGCTACACCTTC. Full variable domain (outside the CDR3, taken from reference TRBV5-6 and TRBJ1-2): DAGVTQSPTHLIKTRGQQVTLRCSPKSGHDTVSWYQQALGQGPQFIFQYYEEEERQRGNFPDRFSGHQFPNYSSELNVNALLLGDSALYLCASRRDGGYTFGSGTRLTVV.

The chain links TRBV6-5 to TRBJ2-2; D is possibly TRBD2 (5 bases). The V end was cut by 10 bases, the J end by 4 bases, with 19 bases between. The CDR3 extends over 15 amino acids. The germline CDR1 and CDR2 sequences are MNHEY and SVGAGI. For the CDR3, the DNA is TGTGCCACCTCCCTGGGCCTAGCTCCCACCGGGGAGCTGTTTTTT. This encodes CATSLGLAPTGELFF.

The chain recombines TRBV28 with TRBJ2-7; 7 bases fit TRBD1. This CDR3 comprises 14 residues. Trimming at V came to 2 bases and at J to 2 bases, leaving 3 bases not matched to a gene. Germline V CDR1 and CDR2: MDHEN, SYDVKM. The CDR3 DNA is TGTGCCAGCAGTTTAGTAGGGGGCCCCTACGAGCAGTACTTC. Its translation: CASSLVGGPYEQYF.

The V call is TRBV29-1, the J call TRBJ1-3, with unresolved D. The ends were cut back, 4 bases at V and 4 bases at J, with 8 bases in the middle. The CDR3 totals 12 residues. The germline V gene encodes CDR1 SQVTM and CDR2 ANQGSEA. The CDR3 sequence is CSVVLAGNTIYF. CDR3 bases: TGCAGCGTTGTACTTGCGGGAAACACCATATATTTT.

This chain's CDR3 is CASSRVSASGEQYF. DNA of the CDR3: TGTGCCAGCAGCAGGGTATCGGCCTCGGGGGAGCAGTACTTC. V is TRBV7-8 and J is TRBJ2-7; D might be TRBD2 (5 bases). The CDR3 contains 14 residues. Trimming left V 5 bases short and J 7 bases short, with 18 bases between. Germline-derived CDR1 and CDR2 are SGHVS and FQNEAQ.

This rearrangement joins TRBV7-8 to TRBJ1-1, with 9 bases identical to TRBD1. V lost 1 base and J lost 4; bases outside the gene matches: 4. The CDR3 loop spans 15 amino acids. Germline values: CDR1 SGHVS, CDR2 FQNEAQ. The CDR3 sequence: CASSLEGQGLTEAFF. Here the CDR3 DNA reads TGTGCCAGCAGCTTAGAGGGACAGGGACTCACTGAAGCTTTCTTT.